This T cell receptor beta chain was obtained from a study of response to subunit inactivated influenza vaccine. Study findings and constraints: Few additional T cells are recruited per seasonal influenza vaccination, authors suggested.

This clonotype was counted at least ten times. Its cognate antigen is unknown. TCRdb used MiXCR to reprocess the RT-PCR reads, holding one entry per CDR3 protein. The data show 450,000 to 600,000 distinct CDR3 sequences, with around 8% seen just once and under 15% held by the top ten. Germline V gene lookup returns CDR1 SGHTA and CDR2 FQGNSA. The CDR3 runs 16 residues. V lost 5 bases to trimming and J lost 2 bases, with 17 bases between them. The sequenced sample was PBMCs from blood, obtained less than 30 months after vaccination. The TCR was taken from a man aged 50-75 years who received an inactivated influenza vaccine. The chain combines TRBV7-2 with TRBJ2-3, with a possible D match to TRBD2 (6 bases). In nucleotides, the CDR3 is TGTGCCAGCAGCGTTCAGGGAGGAACGCTCACAGATACGCAGTATTTT. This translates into CASSVQGGTLTDTQYF. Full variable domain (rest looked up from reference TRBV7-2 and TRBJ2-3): GAGVSQSPSNKVTEKGKDVELRCDPISGHTALYWYRQSLGQGLEFLIYFQGNSAPDKSGLPSDRFSAERTGGSVSTLTIQRTQQEDSAVYLCASSVQGGTLTDTQYFGPGTRLTVL.